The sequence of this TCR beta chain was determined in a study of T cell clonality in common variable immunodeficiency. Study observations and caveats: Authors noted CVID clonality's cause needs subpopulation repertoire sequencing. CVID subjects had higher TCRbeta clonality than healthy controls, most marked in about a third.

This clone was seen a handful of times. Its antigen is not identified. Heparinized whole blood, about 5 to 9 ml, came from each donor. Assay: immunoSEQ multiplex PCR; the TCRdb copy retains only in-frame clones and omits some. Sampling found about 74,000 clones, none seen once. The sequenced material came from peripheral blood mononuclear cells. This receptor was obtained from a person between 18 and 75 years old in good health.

The CDR3 region is CASSTPGGRGYTF. CDR3 bases read: TGTGCCAGCAGTACCCCGGGGGGTCGCGGC. V usage is TRBV7-2 and J usage is TRBJ1-2, with D perhaps matching TRBD1 (5 bases). The read gets to within 3 residues of the CDR3 end, and the germline J gene fills in the rest. Germline lookup yields CDR1 SGHTA and CDR2 FQGNSA. This CDR3 has 13 amino acids.